The 26 T cell receptor beta chains reported below all come from one sample, sequenced in a study of T cells after yellow fever vaccination. MiXCR was run by TCRdb on the 5' RACE reads, yielding one entry per CDR3 protein. The table lists around 550,000 distinct CDR3 sequences, 15% to 20% of them singletons. The sequences come from PBMCs, collected 15 days after the yellow fever booster vaccination. The origin of the receptors is a man aged 30 to 39 who received the YFV17D yellow fever vaccine.

The CDR3 DNA sequence: TGTGCCAGCAGCTTAGCGCATGACACCAATCAGCCCCAGCATTTT. Protein: CASSLAHDTNQPQHF. The chain couples TRBV7-8 to TRBJ1-5; D remains ambiguous. This CDR3 spans 15 amino acids. Germline CDR1 reads SGHVS; CDR2 reads FQNEAQ. V was cut by 0 bases and J by 3 bases, with 9 bases left in between.

The chain links TRBV11-2 to TRBJ2-7; no clear D gene. This CDR3 contains 12 residues. V shed 2 bases and J shed 4 bases, with 6 bases lying between them. Germline loops: CDR1 SGHAT, CDR2 FQNNGV. CDR3 sequence reads: CASSLNVYEQYF. CDR3 coding DNA: TGTGCCAGCAGCTTAAACGTGTACGAGCAGTACTTC. Looking up the rest from reference TRBV11-2 and TRBJ2-7 gives the full variable domain: EAGVAQSPRYKIIEKRQSVAFWCNPISGHATLYWYQQILGQGPKLLIQFQNNGVVDDSQLPKDRFSAERLKGVDSTLKIQPAKLEDSAVYLCASSLNVYEQYFGPGTRLTVT.

This clonotype occurred a few times. The chain carries TRBV18 and TRBJ1-3; a possible D gene is TRBD1 (5 bases). This CDR3 region has 16 residues. Trimming removed 1 base from V and 2 bases from J, with 12 bases in between. Germline CDR1 KGHSH, CDR2 LQKENI. The DNA for the CDR3 is TGTGCCAGCTCACCACAGGCGCCAGGGCCTGGAAACACCATATATTTT. It yields the protein CASSPQAPGPGNTIYF.

The gene calls are TRBV6-5 and TRBJ2-4; D might be TRBD1 (5 bases). Germline CDR1 and CDR2: MNHEY and SVGAGI. The CDR3 consists of 12 residues. The V gene lost 6 bases and the J gene lost 9 bases, with 12 bases spanning the gap. As DNA, the CDR3 is TGTGCCAGCAGCAGGGAAGGATTCATTCAGTACTTC. Translating it yields CASSREGFIQYF.

This clonotype was seen a few times. This chain connects TRBV7-2 to TRBJ2-1, with D hard to call. There are 14 residues in the CDR3. CDR1 is SGHTA and CDR2 is FQGNSA in the germline V gene. Between the trimmed V and J ends, which lost 5 bases and 4 bases, there was a span of 12 bases. The CDR3 DNA reads TGTGCCAGCAGCCCGGAGCCAGCTTACAATGAGCAGTTCTTC. It codes for CASSPEPAYNEQFF.

There are a few counts of this clonotype. V is TRBV10-1 and J is TRBJ2-7; D is uncertain. The V end was cut by 4 bases, the J end by 7 bases, with 8 bases between. Germline loops: CDR1 WNHNN, CDR2 SYGVQD (reference sequence). This CDR3 comprises 11 residues. The CDR3 DNA reads TGCGCCAGCAGTGCTCTCGGGGAGCAGTACTTC. Translated: CASSALGEQYF.

This clonotype was seen only a few times. The chain couples TRBV30 to TRBJ2-6; D is perhaps TRBD2 (5 bases). Germline assignment: CDR1 GTSNPN and CDR2 SVGIG (reference sequence). Trimming removed 0 bases at V and 3 bases at J, with 9 bases between. This CDR3 spans 15 amino acids. CDR3 nucleotides: TGTGCCTGGAGTGTTGGGGAGCGTGGGGCCAACGTCCTGACTTTC. This translates into CAWSVGERGANVLTF.

This clonotype was seen only a few times. The gene calls are TRBV5-4 and TRBJ2-1; 8 positions match TRBD2. V shed 4 bases and J 7 bases; nucleotides not matched to a gene: 13. Germline values: CDR1 SGHNT, CDR2 YYREEE (reference sequence). The CDR3 is 16 amino acids. Here the CDR3 DNA reads TGTGCCAGCAGCCCCCACCGCCTAGCGGGCCTTAATGAGCAGTTCTTC. Translated, it gives CASSPHRLAGLNEQFF.

This rearrangement joins TRBV14 to TRBJ2-5, with D maybe TRBD1 (5 bases). The CDR3 totals 14 residues. The germline CDR1 and CDR2 sequences are SGHDN and FVKESK. V was clipped by 8 bases and J by 2 bases, with 15 bases between them. CDR3 loop: CASGPRQSQETQYF. CDR3 DNA sequence: TGTGCCAGCGGGCCGAGACAGTCACAAGAGACCCAGTACTTC.

This clonotype was detected only a few times. As DNA, the CDR3 is TGTGCCAGCAGTCCCTTGGGGGGCAACAACTACGAGCAGTACTTC. As protein: CASSPLGGNNYEQYF. The genes are TRBV27 and TRBJ2-7; D assignment may be TRBD1 or TRBD2 (6 bases each). CDR1 is MNHEY, CDR2 SMNVEV, per germline (reference sequence). This CDR3 spans 15 amino acids. Trimming pared 5 bases from V and 3 bases from J, leaving 17 bases between.

This chain uses TRBV7-2 with TRBJ2-1, with 7 nucleotides matching TRBD1. CDR1 and CDR2 from the germline V gene are SGHTA and FQGNSA. The CDR3 loop spans 14 amino acids. V was pared by 5 bases and J by 10 bases, with 11 bases of the junction left unmatched. CDR3: CASSARDSRGEQFF. CDR3 sequence (DNA): TGTGCCAGCAGCGCCCGGGACAGCCGTGGCGAGCAGTTCTTC. Drawing the rest from reference TRBV7-2 and TRBJ2-1, the complete variable domain is GAGVSQSPSNKVTEKGKDVELRCDPISGHTALYWYRQSLGQGLEFLIYFQGNSAPDKSGLPSDRFSAERTGGSVSTLTIQRTQQEDSAVYLCASSARDSRGEQFFGPGTRLTVL.

The chain combines TRBV20-1 with TRBJ2-7; either TRBD1 or TRBD2 may supply D (6 bases each). Germline V gene lookup returns CDR1 DFQATT and CDR2 SNEGSKA (reference sequence). The length of the CDR3 is 15 residues. Trimming pared 3 bases from V and 6 bases from J, leaving 21 bases between. DNA of the CDR3: TGCAGTGCTAGTGTGCCGAGTGGAGGGGGGTCCGAGCAGTACTTC. This sequence encodes CSASVPSGGGSEQYF.

This clonotype was detected a few times. The chain combines TRBV20-1 with TRBJ2-3; the match to TRBD2 covers 12 bases. This CDR3 contains 16 residues. Unmatched junction bases numbered 9, after V lost 6 bases and J lost 2 bases. Germline V CDR1 and CDR2: DFQATT, SNEGSKA (reference sequence). The CDR3 DNA sequence: TGCAGTGCCCTATTTCTAGCGGGAGGGCTCACAGATACGCAGTATTTT. Residues: CSALFLAGGLTDTQYF.

This clonotype was recorded at least ten times. The J gene is TRBJ2-1, the V gene TRBV29-1, with D tentatively TRBD1 or TRBD2 (5 bases each). The CDR3 loop spans 12 amino acids. V was pared by 4 bases and J by 13 bases, with 17 bases between. CDR1 and CDR2 (germline): SQVTM, ANQGSEA. The DNA for the CDR3 is TGCAGCGTTGTTAGTCTGAGGGGCACCCAGTTCTTC. It yields the protein CSVVSLRGTQFF.

The chain recombines TRBV7-8 with TRBJ2-1; unclear D gene. Germline CDR1 SGHVS, CDR2 FQNEAQ. The CDR3 consists of 12 residues. CDR3 sequence: CAWRSSYNEQFF. The CDR3 region has the DNA TGTGCGTGGCGGAGCTCCTACAATGAGCAGTTCTTC.

This clonotype was counted a few times. V and J are TRBV15 and TRBJ2-3, with D tentatively TRBD2 (6 bases). V was pared by 6 bases and J by 1 base, with 11 bases between. Germline assignment: CDR1 LNHNV and CDR2 YYDKDF (reference sequence). The CDR3 is 14 residues long. CDR3 region: CATRKASGTDTQYF. For the CDR3, the DNA is TGTGCCACCAGGAAGGCTAGCGGCACAGATACGCAGTATTTT.

The chain recombines TRBV7-3 with TRBJ2-7; 13 nucleotides agree with TRBD2. This CDR3 comprises 13 residues. After removal of 5 bases from V and 7 bases from J, the junction contained 2 bases not matched to a gene. Germline CDR1 and CDR2: SGHTA and FQGTGA. CDR3 DNA sequence: TGTGCCAGCAGCCCGACTAGCGGGAGGGAGCAGTACTTC. It specifies CASSPTSGREQYF. Full variable domain (remainder filled in from reference TRBV7-3 and TRBJ2-7): GAGVSQTPSNKVTEKGKYVELRCDPISGHTALYWYRQSLGQGPEFLIYFQGTGAADDSGLPNDRFFAVRPEGSVSTLKIQRTERGDSAVYLCASSPTSGREQYFGPGTRLTVT.

The sample holds a few counts of this clonotype. The CDR3 is CATSREMGLPVGYTF. The CDR3 DNA follows: TGTGCCACCAGCAGAGAGATGGGGCTGCCGGTTGGCTACACCTTC. V is TRBV15 and J is TRBJ1-2, with a weak D call TRBD1 (5 bases). V was pared by 0 bases and J by 7 bases, with 15 bases between. CDR3 length: 15 residues. Germline lookup yields CDR1 LNHNV and CDR2 YYDKDF (reference sequence).

This clonotype was seen only a few times. The rearrangement links TRBV7-2 to TRBJ2-2; TRBD2 might be the D (5 bases). The V gene's germline CDR1 is SGHTA and CDR2 FQGNSA. The CDR3 extends over 16 amino acids. Trimming cost V 3 bases and J 3 bases, with 14 bases left between them. The chain's CDR3 is CASSFTEGWDTGELFF. The CDR3, as DNA: TGTGCCAGCAGCTTTACAGAGGGTTGGGACACCGGGGAGCTGTTTTTT.

The rearrangement joins TRBV6-1 to TRBJ2-5; D may be TRBD1 (6 bases). The V end was cut by 6 bases, the J end by 2 bases, with 13 bases between. Germline-derived CDR1 and CDR2 are MNHNS and SASEGT. This CDR3 region has 14 residues. In DNA form, the CDR3 reads TGTGCCAGCAGGACGGACAGCCTACAAGAGACCCAGTACTTC. Its protein is CASRTDSLQETQYF.

This sequence joins TRBV9 and TRBJ2-2, with 10 positions matching TRBD2. Germline assignment: CDR1 SGDLS and CDR2 YYNGEE. J lost 5 bases, V lost 0 bases, and 7 bases had no gene match. The CDR3 extends over 17 amino acids. The CDR3 DNA is TGTGCCAGCAGCGTAGGCCTAGCGGGAGTGGCGACCGGGGAGCTGTTTTTT. This sequence encodes CASSVGLAGVATGELFF.

This clonotype was picked up a small number of times. This sequence joins TRBV20-1 and TRBJ1-2; TRBD1 is a possible D gene (6 bases). In germline, CDR1 is DFQATT, CDR2 SNEGSKA (reference sequence). V dropped 1 base and J dropped 7 bases, with 16 bases sitting between them. This CDR3 is 14 amino acids long. The DNA of the CDR3 is TGCAGTGCTAGAGGGGGGCCAGTTCCTGGTGGCTACACCTTC. Protein sequence: CSARGGPVPGGYTF.

This clonotype was seen a few times. The V and J genes are TRBV5-1 and TRBJ1-1; D not certain. The germline V gene has CDR1 SGHRS and CDR2 YFSETQ. V lost 0 bases and J lost 5, with 11 bases in between. The CDR3 has 14 residues. DNA of the CDR3: TGCGCCAGCAGCTTGGTTGAGGTGGGGACTGAAGCTTTCTTT. It yields the protein CASSLVEVGTEAFF.

This clonotype was detected many times. This chain connects TRBV5-8 to TRBJ2-7, with 8 positions matching TRBD1. The CDR3 length is 13 residues. Trimming at V came to 5 bases and at J to 3 bases, leaving 4 bases not matched to a gene. CDR1 SGHTS and CDR2 YDEGEE come from the germline V gene. The CDR3 region is CASSFTGGYEQYF. CDR3 in DNA: TGTGCCAGCAGTTTTACAGGGGGCTACGAGCAGTACTTC.

This clonotype occurred a few times. This chain links TRBV20-1 with TRBJ2-1; 10 bases align to TRBD2. Looked up from germline, CDR1 is DFQATT and CDR2 is SNEGSKA (reference sequence). Trimming took 6 bases from V and 9 from J; bases not matched to a gene: 11. This CDR3 is 14 amino acids long. CDR3 DNA sequence: TGCAGTGCGGCCCAGCATCTAGCGGGAGTTGAGCAGTTCTTC. It specifies CSAAQHLAGVEQFF.

This clonotype showed up just a few times. The chain recombines TRBV5-1 with TRBJ2-7; D not certain. The CDR3 runs 18 residues. Germline V gives CDR1 SGHRS, CDR2 YFSETQ. With 0 bases removed from V and 1 base from J, the gap between germline ends came to 20 bases. The CDR3 bases are TGCGCCAGCAGCTTGGCAGCGAGATCCTCAGCCCCGTCCTACGAGCAGTACTTC. Protein: CASSLAARSSAPSYEQYF.